This T cell receptor (beta chain) was sequenced in a study of blood T cell repertoires in COVID-19 (dated by TCRdb to about 2020). With regard to the full study: Collaborator samples came from the United States, Italy and Spain and covered acute and convalescent phases of COVID-19. The material from the prospective study consisted of cDNA or gDNA derived from T cells, B-cell-depleted T cells, or PBMCs. Subjects who had been exposed to COVID-19, were actively infected with it, or had recovered from it provided the deeply sampled blood TCRbeta repertoires that made up the dataset. The repertoires were released in a freely available public database meant as a resource for research on the immune response to SARS-CoV-2. Samples were obtained from the ongoing ImmuneRACE study (first 160 participants) and from 950 to 1,500 subjects provided by 6 global collaborators. Sample metadata almost always included a de-identified subject ID, COVID-19 status, age in years and sex. Where available, HLA class I and class II types were obtained from metadata supplied by the sample provider rather than from assay-based typing. Findings and caveats that apply to the study as a whole: How much clinical and demographic metadata was included differed by source and by participant, and the metadata was provided uncurated.

In the prospective study, participants were roughly 18 to 100 years old, resided in about two dozen geographic areas of the United States, and were enrolled through a virtual design. Cohort assignment in the prospective study relied on participant-reported clinical history from a screening survey and a study questionnaire. ImmuneRACE Cohort 3 recovered participants were defined by two consecutive negative NP/OP PCR tests, healthcare professional clearance, or symptom resolution. In the prospective study, whole blood, serum and a nasopharyngeal or oropharyngeal swab were collected from each participant by mobile phlebotomists. Prospective study participants could optionally give additional blood draws and questionnaires over a 2-month period. Prospective study blood samples were shipped either frozen or at room temperature before DNA extraction. TCRbeta CDR3 regions were amplified from genomic DNA using the immunoSEQ Assay, a bias-controlled multiplex PCR. The original pipeline was this. The number of nucleated cells in each sample was estimated from the amplification of reference gene primers within the assay. To quantify the absolute abundance of each unique TCRbeta CDR3 rearrangement, sequence reads were collapsed and filtered. For each sample, productive Simpson clonality was calculated as the square root of Simpson's diversity index over productive rearrangements. This immuneACCESS table, as held by TCRdb, lists in-frame sequences with V and J called but not all clones. Of the missing ones, under half trace to an unresolved V gene in checked studies; the others have no known cause. The DNA was the basis for D and trimming; V, J and clone size are from that table. The sample yields hundreds of thousands of clones; about 85% were counted once. The ten largest clones add up to approximately 3% of the sample.

Trimming takes 0 bases from V and 10 bases from J, and the germline ends sit 17 bases apart. Per the germline V gene, SGDLS is the CDR1 and YYNGEE is the CDR2. Including the terminal cysteine and phenylalanine, the CDR3 comprises 15 residues. The kept DNA is CDR3 alone, 45 bases in frame from the first base. Worth noting for this clone: The antigen this receptor binds is unknown. No much larger clonotype is one base removed from it; base qualities were not supplied.

The sequence links TRBV9 to TRBJ2-1, with the D segment identity uncertain. This clonotype was obtained from a woman aged 50 to 65 who had recovered from COVID-19. Sequencing was performed on PBMCs or T cells enriched from blood (not recorded which). Here is the DNA: TGTGCCAGCAGCGTAGACCTAGACCCGATAAGAGAGCAGTTCTTC. Translated, it gives CASSVDLDPIREQFF.